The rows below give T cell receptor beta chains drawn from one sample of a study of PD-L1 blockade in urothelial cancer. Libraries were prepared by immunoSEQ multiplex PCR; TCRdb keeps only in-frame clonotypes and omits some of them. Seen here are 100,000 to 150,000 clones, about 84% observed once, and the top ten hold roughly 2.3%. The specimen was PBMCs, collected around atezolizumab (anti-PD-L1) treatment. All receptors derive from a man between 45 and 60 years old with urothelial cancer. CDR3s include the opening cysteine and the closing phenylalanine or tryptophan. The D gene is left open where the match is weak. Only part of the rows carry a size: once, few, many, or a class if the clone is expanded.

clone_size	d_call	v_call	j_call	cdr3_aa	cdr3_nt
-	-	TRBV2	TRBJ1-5	CASSDEQISNQPQHF	TGTGCCAGCAGTGACGAACAAATTAGCAATCAGCCCCAGCATTTT
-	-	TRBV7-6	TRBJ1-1	CASRLTRNTEAFF	TGTGCCAGCAGGCTGACACGGAACACTGAAGCTTTCTTT
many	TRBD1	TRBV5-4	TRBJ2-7	CASREDRFSREQYF	TGTGCCAGCAGGGAGGACAGGTTTTCCCGCGAGCAGTACTTC
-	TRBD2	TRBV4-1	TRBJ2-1	CASSHPRGGIGNEQFF	TGCGCCAGCAGCCATCCACGGGGGGGGATTGGGAATGAGCAGTTCTTC
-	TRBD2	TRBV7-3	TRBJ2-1	CASSPAAGEVNEQFF	TGTGCCAGCAGCCCCGCTGCGGGAGAGGTCAATGAGCAGTTCTTC
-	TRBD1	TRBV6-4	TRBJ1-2	CASSEQPQQGTDGYTF	TGTGCCAGCAGTGAACAACCCCAACAGGGGACGGATGGCTACACCTTC
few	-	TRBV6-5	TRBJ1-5	CASSYSTPQGGQPQHF	TGTGCCAGCAGTTACTCGACGCCGCAGGGCGGTCAGCCCCAGCATTTT
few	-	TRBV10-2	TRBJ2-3	CASSDRGMRTDTQYF	TGCGCCAGCAGTGATCGGGGAATGAGGACAGATACGCAGTATTTT
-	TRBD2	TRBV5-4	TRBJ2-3	CASSRGLADTDTQYF	TGTGCCAGCAGCAGAGGACTAGCGGACACAGATACGCAGTATTTT
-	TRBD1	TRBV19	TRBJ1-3	CASCPQGKSRNTIYF	TGTGCCAGTTGCCCACAGGGGAAGTCCCGAAACACCATATATTTT
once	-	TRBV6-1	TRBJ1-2	CASSETLGGGGYTF	TGTGCCAGCAGTGAAACCCTGGGAGGCGGCGGCTACACCTTC
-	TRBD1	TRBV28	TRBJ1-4	CASSLSLGQTTNEKLFF	TGTGCCAGCAGTTTATCCCTGGGACAGACAACTAATGAAAAACTGTTTTTT
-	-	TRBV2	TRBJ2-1	CASRPGASYNEQFF	TGTGCCAGCAGGCCAGGGGCCTCCTACAATGAGCAGTTCTTC
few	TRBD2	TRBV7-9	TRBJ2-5	CASSSGLAGVETQYF	TGTGCCAGCAGCTCGGGACTAGCGGGAGTAGAGACCCAGTACTTC
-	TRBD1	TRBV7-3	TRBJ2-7	CASSLGTGGFNSYEQYF	TGTGCCAGCAGCTTGGGGACAGGGGGCTTCAACTCCTACGAGCAGTACTTC
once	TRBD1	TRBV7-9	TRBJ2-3	CASTMGQGYSDTQYF	TGTGCCAGCACCATGGGACAGGGGTACTCAGATACGCAGTATTTT
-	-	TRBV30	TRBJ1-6	CAWRAGEWNSPLHF	TGTGCCTGGAGAGCCGGGGAATGGAATTCACCCCTCCACTTT
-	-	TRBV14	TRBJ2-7	CASSPVPGAEQYF	TGTGCCAGCAGCCCAGTACCAGGGGCCGAGCAGTACTTC
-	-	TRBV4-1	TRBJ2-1	CASSQSSTFSYNEQFF	TGCGCCAGCAGCCAATCAAGCACTTTCTCCTACAATGAGCAGTTCTTC
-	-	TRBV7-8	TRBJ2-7	CASSPQGILYEQYF	TGTGCCAGCAGCCCCCAGGGGATTCTGTACGAGCAGTACTTC
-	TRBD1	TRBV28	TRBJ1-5	CASSFPDRYQPQHF	TGTGCCAGCAGTTTCCCGGACAGGTATCAGCCCCAGCATTTT
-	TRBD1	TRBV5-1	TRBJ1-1	CASSWGTGGTEAFF	TGCGCCAGCAGCTGGGGGACAGGGGGCACTGAAGCTTTCTTT
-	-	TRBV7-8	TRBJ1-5	CASSLLGGYDNQPQHF	TGTGCCAGCAGCCTCCTTGGGGGGTACGACAATCAGCCCCAGCATTTT
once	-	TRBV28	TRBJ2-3	CASTGTDTQYF	TGTGCCAGCACAGGCACAGATACGCAGTATTTT
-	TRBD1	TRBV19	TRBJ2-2	CASSIEFALGQGTGELFF	TGTGCCAGTAGTATAGAGTTTGCTTTGGGACAGGGAACCGGGGAGCTGTTTTTT
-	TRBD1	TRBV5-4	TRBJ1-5	CASSLDRGLGQPQHF	TGTGCCAGCAGCTTGGACAGGGGGCTCGGGCAGCCCCAGCATTTT
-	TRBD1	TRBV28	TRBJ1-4	CASSLIGTGEEEKLFF	TGTGCCAGCAGTCTGATAGGGACAGGGGAGGAGGAAAAACTGTTTTTT
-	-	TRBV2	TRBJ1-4	CASSTRRGATNEKLFF	TGTGCCAGCAGTACCAGACGGGGTGCAACTAATGAAAAACTGTTTTTT
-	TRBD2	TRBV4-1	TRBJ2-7	CASSSGTSGINEQYF	TGCGCCAGCAGCTCCGGGACTAGCGGGATCAACGAGCAGTACTTC